The clone carrying this T cell receptor (beta chain) was counted a few times. What it binds is not known. These data originate in a study of T cells after yellow fever vaccination. Background on the study: Libraries from low-cell-number fractions were prepared with the SMART-Seq v4 Ultra Low Input RNA kit.

TCRdb ran MiXCR on the 5' RACE reads and lists one entry per CDR3 protein. Among 99,000 or so distinct CDR3 sequences listed, about 5.8% were seen once. V gave up 4 bases and J gave up 4 bases, with 12 bases separating them. Germline CDR1 reads SGHNT; CDR2 reads YENEEA. This CDR3 has 14 residues. The study, taken as a whole, reports: Reappearing after the booster were most of the clones from primary vaccination (almost 97% CD4, about 88% CD8). The secondary response peaked faster, at day 5 versus 15, but was weaker.

The source was CD8+ T cells sorted from PBMCs, collected 10 days after the yellow fever booster vaccination. The chain uses TRBV11-3 and TRBJ2-3; TRBD2 might be the D (6 bases). The sequence was collected from a man between 18 and 35 years old who received the YFV17D yellow fever vaccine. CDR3 residues: CASSSGTLPDTQYF. The CDR3 DNA reads TGTGCCAGCAGCTCCGGGACTCTCCCAGATACGCAGTATTTT. Variable domain in full (rest from reference TRBV11-3 and TRBJ2-3): EAGVVQSPRYKIIEKKQPVAFWCNPISGHNTLYWYLQNLGQGPELLIRYENEEAVDDSQLPKDRFSAERLKGVDSTLKIQPAELGDSAVYLCASSSGTLPDTQYFGPGTRLTVL.